This entry lists 25 T cell receptor beta chains sequenced from one sample in a study of radiotherapy plus CTLA-4 blockade in lung cancer. Sequenced by immunoSEQ multiplex PCR; TCRdb stores in-frame clones only, minus some. The sample lists tens of thousands of clones, approximately 80% seen once, with approximately 2.5% in the top ten. Sequencing used peripheral blood, obtained from a patient treated with radiotherapy plus ipilimumab. The receptors were gathered from a human donor with non-small cell lung cancer whose response to radiotherapy plus ipilimumab could not be evaluated.

The V and J genes are TRBV9 and TRBJ1-2, with D perhaps TRBD1 (6 bases). Germline V gene data show CDR1 as SGDLS and CDR2 as YYNGEE. Trimming stripped 2 bases from V and 4 bases from J, with 9 bases between. The length of the CDR3 is 13 residues. CDR3 DNA: TGTGCCAGCAGCGTGGGGGCAGCCTATGGCTACACCTTC. This sequence encodes CASSVGAAYGYTF.

Judged by abundance, this clone is medium-sized. The chain couples TRBV5-5 to TRBJ1-3, with D tentatively TRBD1 (5 bases). V dropped 4 bases and J dropped 2 bases, with 16 bases sitting between them. The CDR3 is 16 amino acids. In germline, CDR1 is SGHKS, CDR2 YYEKEE (reference sequence). The CDR3 protein is CASSRSTAGAGNTIYF. DNA of the CDR3: TGTGCCAGCAGCCGCTCGACCGCGGGGGCTGGAAACACCATATATTTT.

This clone was detected only once. The chain carries TRBV27 and TRBJ1-2; 7 bases fit TRBD1. V dropped 10 bases and J dropped 6; count of bases not matched to a gene: 14. The length of the CDR3 is 14 residues. Germline V gives CDR1 MNHEY, CDR2 SMNVEV (reference sequence). In DNA, the CDR3 is TGTGCCATCCTCCTGGAGGGGGCTCTCGATGGCTACACCTTC. This codes for CAILLEGALDGYTF.

The chain joins TRBV19 to TRBJ2-7, with 8 positions matching TRBD1. The CDR3 is 12 residues long. CDR1 is LNHDA and CDR2 is SQIVND in the germline V gene (reference sequence). After removal of 10 bases from V and 6 bases from J, the junction contained 8 bases not matched to a gene. The CDR3 DNA reads TGTGCCACCCAGACAGGGGCGCTCGAGCAGTACTTC. Amino acids: CATQTGALEQYF.

This rearrangement joins TRBV5-1 to TRBJ2-7; TRBD1 agrees at 11 bases. The CDR3 has 15 residues. CDR1 and CDR2 (germline): SGHRS, YFSETQ. The V and J ends lost 3 bases and 3 bases, in that order; junction bases with no gene match: 5. The CDR3 is CASSWSGTGGYEQYF. CDR3 nucleotides: TGCGCCAGCAGCTGGTCCGGGACAGGGGGCTACGAGCAGTACTTC.

The V gene is TRBV7-9, the J gene TRBJ1-2; 8 bases align to TRBD1. The CDR3 runs 14 residues. J was trimmed by 2 bases and V by 7 bases; bases with no gene match: 6. The germline V gene encodes CDR1 SEHNR and CDR2 FQNEAQ (reference sequence). The CDR3 bases are TGTGCCAGCACCCCCGGGACAGGAAACTATGGCTACACCTTC. The encoded protein is CASTPGTGNYGYTF.

V is TRBV7-3 and J is TRBJ2-2; 12 nucleotides line up with TRBD2. CDR1 and CDR2 (germline): SGHTA, FQGTGA. This CDR3 is 16 amino acids long. J was trimmed by 6 bases and V by 4 bases; bases with no gene match: 6. CDR3: CASSYGLAGISGELFF. Written as DNA, the CDR3 is TGTGCCAGCAGCTACGGACTAGCGGGAATTTCCGGGGAGCTGTTTTTT.

The V gene is TRBV23-1, the J gene TRBJ1-4; D unclear. TRBV23-1 is noted as an ORF with a role that remains uncertain. V gave up 3 bases and J gave up 2 bases, with 16 bases separating them. This CDR3 comprises 17 residues. The CDR3 loop is CASSQAGYLGTNEKLFF. In DNA, the CDR3 is TGCGCCAGCAGTCAGGCGGGGTACCTAGGGACTAATGAAAAACTGTTTTTT.

The J gene is TRBJ2-7, the V gene TRBV19; TRBD1 aligns across 7 bases. After removal of 1 base from V and 2 bases from J, the junction contained 5 bases not matched to a gene. This CDR3 is built from 15 residues. Germline assignment: CDR1 LNHDA and CDR2 SQIVND (reference sequence). For the CDR3, the DNA is TGTGCCAGTAGTATAGGGACAGGATTTCCCTACGAGCAGTACTTC. Translating it yields CASSIGTGFPYEQYF. The entire variable domain, with the rest obtained from reference TRBV19 and TRBJ2-7, is as follows: DGGITQSPKYLFRKEGQNVTLSCEQNLNHDAMYWYRQDPGQGLRLIYYSQIVNDFQKGDIAEGYSVSREKKESFPLTVTSAQKNPTAFYLCASSIGTGFPYEQYFGPGTRLTVT.

The chain couples TRBV5-1 to TRBJ1-5; 9 nucleotides match TRBD1. The CDR3 is made up of 17 amino acids. Per the germline V gene, CDR1 is SGHRS and CDR2 is YFSETQ. J lost 0 bases, V lost 4 bases, and 8 bases had no gene match. The CDR3 DNA follows: TGCGCCAGCAGCCCAGGACAGGGGTCCTATAGCAATCAGCCCCAGCATTTT. Its protein is CASSPGQGSYSNQPQHF.

The rearrangement links TRBV28 to TRBJ2-7; 10 bases line up with TRBD1. The CDR3 length is 15 residues. The germline V gene encodes CDR1 MDHEN and CDR2 SYDVKM. J gave up 4 bases and V 7 bases, and 10 bases lay outside the gene matches. CDR3 coding DNA: TGTGCCAGCACTACACCGGGACAGGGGCTATACGAGCAGTACTTC. Translation: CASTTPGQGLYEQYF.

The gene calls are TRBV9 and TRBJ2-2, with D possibly matching TRBD2 (6 bases). Germline V gene lookup returns CDR1 SGDLS and CDR2 YYNGEE. V was trimmed by 4 bases and J by 0 bases, leaving 16 bases between them. The CDR3 length is 17 residues. DNA of the CDR3: TGTGCCAGCAGCCACCTGCGGGGATTATCGAACACCGGGGAGCTGTTTTTT. Translated: CASSHLRGLSNTGELFF.

The rearrangement joins TRBV7-2 to TRBJ2-2, with D possibly TRBD2 on 6 matching bases. Germline values: CDR1 SGHTA, CDR2 FQGNSA. Trimming pared 7 bases from V and 4 bases from J, leaving 25 bases between. The CDR3 has 18 amino acids. CDR3 sequence (DNA): TGTGCCAGCACCCGTAACTCGTTCGGGAGAGGGCGCACCGGGGAGCTGTTTTTT. Its translation: CASTRNSFGRGRTGELFF.

The chain recombines TRBV9 with TRBJ2-2, with D hard to call. Germline V lookup: CDR1 SGDLS, CDR2 YYNGEE. V lost 2 bases, J lost 8 bases, and 13 bases lay in between. The CDR3 consists of 14 residues. CDR3 sequence: CASSVISSSGELFF. The CDR3 region has the DNA TGTGCCAGCAGCGTCATTAGCAGCTCAGGGGAGCTGTTTTTT.

The gene calls are TRBV20-1 and TRBJ2-2; possibly TRBD2 for D (6 bases). Trimming pared 6 bases from V and 13 bases from J, leaving 15 bases between. The CDR3 loop spans 11 amino acids. Germline-derived CDR1 and CDR2 are DFQATT and SNEGSKA (reference sequence). This chain's CDR3 is CSAAGTDGLFF. In nucleotides, the CDR3 is TGCAGTGCCGCGGGGACGGATGGGCTGTTTTTT.

The chain employs TRBV5-1 and TRBJ2-5, with D possibly TRBD2 on 5 matching bases. From germline, CDR1 is SGHRS and CDR2 YFSETQ. V was trimmed by 4 bases and J by 3 bases, leaving 16 bases between them. CDR3 length equals 15 residues. CDR3 residues: CASSETPTGKETQYF. The CDR3 nucleotides read TGCGCCAGCAGCGAAACTCCCACGGGGAAAGAGACCCAGTACTTC.

This rearrangement joins TRBV28 to TRBJ1-1, with 8 bases that match TRBD1. The CDR3 extends over 16 amino acids. CDR1 MDHEN and CDR2 SYDVKM come from the germline V gene. V was pared by 10 bases and J by 4 bases, with 17 bases of the junction left unmatched. The CDR3 DNA follows: TGTGCCATCGCCCGGGACAGGTCATACCCTTTCACTGAAGCTTTCTTT. Protein sequence: CAIARDRSYPFTEAFF.

V usage is TRBV20-1 and J usage is TRBJ1-2; maybe TRBD1 (5 bases). The germline V and J ends were trimmed by 3 bases and 8 bases, with 10 bases remaining between them. The CDR3 is 11 residues long. Germline assignment: CDR1 DFQATT and CDR2 SNEGSKA (reference sequence). This CDR3 is CSARQGNGYTF. The CDR3 DNA reads TGCAGTGCTAGGCAGGGAAACGGCTACACCTTC.

In DNA, the CDR3 is TGCGCCAGCAGCCAAGACCGACTGCAACCTAGCACAGATACGCAGTATTTT. Amino acids: CASSQDRLQPSTDTQYF. The chain employs TRBV4-3 and TRBJ2-3; no clear D. Trimming left V 0 bases short and J 0 bases short, with 13 bases between. CDR3 size: 17 residues. Germline V gene sequence: CDR1 LGHNA, CDR2 YSLEER.

Only a few counts were recorded for this clone. The gene calls are TRBV5-6 and TRBJ2-1; possible D gene TRBD2, 5 bases. Germline CDR1 is SGHDT and CDR2 is YYEEEE. There are 13 residues in the CDR3. Trimming left V 0 bases short and J 13 bases short, with 14 bases between. The DNA for the CDR3 is TGTGCCAGCAGCTTGGCCCAACTAGTCCAACAGTTCTTC. Protein sequence: CASSLAQLVQQFF. Variable domain in full (rest from reference TRBV5-6 and TRBJ2-1): DAGVTQSPTHLIKTRGQQVTLRCSPKSGHDTVSWYQQALGQGPQFIFQYYEEEERQRGNFPDRFSGHQFPNYSSELNVNALLLGDSALYLCASSLAQLVQQFFGPGTRLTVL.

The chain is built from TRBV4-1 and TRBJ2-5, with 10 nucleotides matching TRBD2. Unmatched junction bases numbered 16, after V lost 0 bases and J lost 6 bases. Germline CDR1 and CDR2: MGHRA and YSYEKL. This CDR3 has 19 amino acids. Written as DNA, the CDR3 is TGCGCCAGCAGCCAAGATATAGGGTCTAGCGGGGGCCCCCGGCAGACCCAGTACTTC. It yields the protein CASSQDIGSSGGPRQTQYF.

This clone has just a few counts. The genes are TRBV7-9 and TRBJ2-7; 7 bases map to TRBD2. The CDR3 loop spans 14 amino acids. Germline CDR1 and CDR2: SEHNR and FQNEAQ (reference sequence). The ends lost 5 bases at V and 4 bases at J; junction bases unmatched: 8. Written as DNA, the CDR3 is TGTGCCAGCAGCCCCCGGGGCGGGGGATACGAGCAGTACTTC. Residues: CASSPRGGGYEQYF.

This clone was counted between two and nine times. The chain is built from TRBV10-3 and TRBJ2-7; weak D call: TRBD1 (5 bases). Looked up from germline, CDR1 is ENHRY and CDR2 is SYGVKD. The CDR3 extends over 15 amino acids. V gave up 4 bases and J gave up 2 bases, with 15 bases separating them. The CDR3 nucleotides read TGTGCCATCAGTGCTAAGGGGAAGAGGACCTACGAGCAGTACTTC. Translation gives CAISAKGKRTYEQYF.

V and J are TRBV5-4 and TRBJ1-1; weak D call: TRBD1 (5 bases). V was pared by 4 bases and J by 1 base, with 20 bases between. This CDR3 is 17 amino acids long. Germline CDR1 is SGHNT and CDR2 is YYREEE (reference sequence). CDR3 nucleotides: TGTGCCAGCAGCCCTTCGGTCGGGAGGACAACGAACACTGAAGCTTTCTTT. This gives the protein CASSPSVGRTTNTEAFF.

Worth noting for this clone: Other DNA variants within this sample encode the same CDR3. The genes are TRBV6-5 and TRBJ2-6, with D perhaps matching TRBD1 (5 bases). There are 14 residues in the CDR3. V was clipped by 6 bases and J by 0 bases, with 6 bases between them. Germline lookup yields CDR1 MNHEY and CDR2 SVGAGI. CDR3: CASRRGSGANVLTF. CDR3 coding DNA: TGTGCCAGCAGAAGGGGCTCTGGGGCCAACGTCCTGACTTTC.